These T cell receptor beta chains were read from a single sample in a study of T cells after yellow fever vaccination. TCRdb recomputed calls from the 5' RACE reads with MiXCR, one row per CDR3 protein. Among 150,000 to 200,000 distinct CDR3 sequences, 11% were seen once, and the ten largest hold 30% to 45%. The starting material was CD8+ T cells sorted from PBMCs, obtained 15 days after the yellow fever booster vaccination. Receptor source: a man younger than 35 who received the YFV17D yellow fever vaccine. Each CDR3 is given with its conserved first and last residue. A D gene is named only where the DNA matches it firmly. Rows may omit the clone size; those that give it use once, few, many or a size class.

NA	NA	TRBV4-3	TRBJ2-1	TGCGCCAGCAGCCAAGATCAGGCTGGGGGGTCCTACAATGAGCAGTTCTTC	CASSQDQAGGSYNEQFF
few	NA	TRBV5-1	TRBJ2-2	TGCGCCAGCAGTTGGGGTCGCGGCACCGGGGAGCTGTTTTTT	CASSWGRGTGELFF
NA	NA	TRBV7-8	TRBJ2-1	TGTGCCAGCAGCTTAAGTCTGGGGGCCATTTACAATGAGCAGTTCTTC	CASSLSLGAIYNEQFF
few	NA	TRBV20-1	TRBJ2-3	TGCAGTGCCGGGGATACGCAGTATTTT	CSAGDTQYF
once	NA	TRBV12-3/TRBV12-4	TRBJ2-5	TGTGCCAGCAGTCCTATAGGGGGGGGCCTCCAAGAGACCCAGTACTTC	CASSPIGGGLQETQYF
few	NA	TRBV7-9	TRBJ1-1	TGTGCCAGCAGCTTAAATAGGCCCCGTACGAACACTGAAGCTTTCTTT	CASSLNRPRTNTEAFF
few	TRBD1	TRBV11-1	TRBJ1-4	TGTGCCAGCAGCTTACGGACTCAAAAGGGGGCGCATCGGGAAAAACTGTTTTTT	CASSLRTQKGAHREKLFF
NA	TRBD2	TRBV10-2	TRBJ2-7	TGCGCCAGCAGTGAAGGGAGGGCCAACGAGCAGTACTTC	CASSEGRANEQYF
once	TRBD2	TRBV3-1	TRBJ2-3	TGTGCCACACGGAAGAGCGGGGGGGGGAGCACAGATACGCAGTATTTT	CATRKSGGGSTDTQYF
many	TRBD2	TRBV9	TRBJ2-1	TGTGCCAGCAGCGGCGGGGGCAATGAGCAGTTCTTC	CASSGGGNEQFF
few	NA	TRBV5-1	TRBJ1-2	TGCGCCAGCAGTTGGGACCTACGGGATGGCTACACCTTC	CASSWDLRDGYTF
NA	NA	TRBV14	TRBJ2-6	TGTGCCAGCAGCCAAGGACTTCGTATCGGGGCCAACGTCCTGACTTTC	CASSQGLRIGANVLTF
many	TRBD1	TRBV7-9	TRBJ2-5	TGTGCCAGCAGCGGACGACAGGGCCAAGAGACCCAGTACTTC	CASSGRQGQETQYF
few	NA	TRBV27	TRBJ2-7	TGTGCCAGCAGTTTTGGGGTAGGCAGCGAGCAGTACTTC	CASSFGVGSEQYF
few	TRBD2	TRBV7-2	TRBJ2-3	TGTGCCAGCAGCTGGCGGGGGTACACTAGCACAGATACGCAGTATTTT	CASSWRGYTSTDTQYF
NA	TRBD1	TRBV6-2/TRBV6-3	TRBJ2-2	TGTGCCAGCAGTTGGTCCAGGGGGCCACTCAAGAACACCGGGGAGCTGTTTTTT	CASSWSRGPLKNTGELFF
NA	NA	TRBV4-2	TRBJ1-3	TGTGCCAGCAGCCAAGATAGAAGCTCTGGAAACACCATATATTTT	CASSQDRSSGNTIYF
few	NA	TRBV19	TRBJ2-5	TGTGCCAGTAGTCTGGAGGCGATGGGGGGCCACGAGACCCAGTACTTC	CASSLEAMGGHETQYF
NA	NA	TRBV3-1	TRBJ2-4	TGTGCCAGCAGCCAACCAGGGGAGAACATTCAGTACTTC	CASSQPGENIQYF
many	TRBD2	TRBV4-3	TRBJ2-3	TGCGCCAGCAGCCAAGTTACCGGGGGGGCCACAGATACGCAGTATTTT	CASSQVTGGATDTQYF
NA	NA	TRBV6-5	TRBJ1-1	TGTGCCAGCAGTTACTCTGCAGGGGCTGACACTGAAGCTTTCTTT	CASSYSAGADTEAFF
NA	NA	TRBV19	TRBJ2-1	TGTGCCAGTAGTGCCCTCTCAAATGAGCAGTTCTTC	CASSALSNEQFF
few	TRBD1	TRBV5-1	TRBJ2-2	TGCGCCAGCAGTTCGGGACAGGGTGAATACGGGGAGCTGTTTTTT	CASSSGQGEYGELFF
few	NA	TRBV3-1	TRBJ2-1	TGTGCCAGCAGCCAAGTTGGACACCGACTCAAGAATGAGCAGTTCTTC	CASSQVGHRLKNEQFF
many	NA	TRBV29-1	TRBJ1-3	TGCTCGGGTTGGGGGATGGATGGAAACACCATATATTTT	CSGWGMDGNTIYF
few	TRBD2	TRBV6-2/TRBV6-3	TRBJ2-3	TGTGCCAGCAGTTACCGCCTTAGCGGGGGAGGCCCAGATACGCAGTATTTT	CASSYRLSGGGPDTQYF
few	NA	TRBV11-2	TRBJ2-1	TGTGCCAGCAGCTCGGGGGCCGTTTACTTAAGCTCCTACAATGAGCAGTTCTTC	CASSSGAVYLSSYNEQFF
few	NA	TRBV6-6	TRBJ2-7	TGTGCCAGCAGCCCAGAACAGGGTTCGGCCTACGAGCAGTACTTC	CASSPEQGSAYEQYF
NA	NA	TRBV7-6	TRBJ1-5	TGTGCCAGCAGTCAAAGCGGAGTATGGAATCAGCCCCAGCATTTT	CASSQSGVWNQPQHF
few	NA	TRBV10-3	TRBJ1-1	TGTGCCATCGGCTCCAGGGAAATGAACACTGAAGCTTTCTTT	CAIGSREMNTEAFF
NA	TRBD1	TRBV7-4	TRBJ1-2	TGTGCCAGCAGCTTGACAGGGGGAAAAATGCGGGGCTACACCTTC	CASSLTGGKMRGYTF
NA	NA	TRBV5-1	TRBJ2-3	TGCGCCAGCAGCTTGTGGCGGGACACAGATACGCAGTATTTT	CASSLWRDTDTQYF
few	NA	TRBV19	TRBJ1-1	TGTGCCAGTAGTATAGGTGACGGGGATGAAGCTTTCTTT	CASSIGDGDEAFF
few	NA	TRBV6-9	TRBJ2-6	TGTGCCAGCAGTTATTTTTCATCAATGTGCTCTGGGGCCAACGTCCTGACTTTC	CASSYFSSMCSGANVLTF
NA	NA	TRBV4-3	TRBJ2-1	TGCGCCAGCAGCCAAGAGAGTCCCGCAGGCGAGCAGTTCTTC	CASSQESPAGEQFF
few	NA	TRBV20-1	TRBJ2-2	TGCAGTGCTAGAGAAGGCGGGGAGCTGTTTTTT	CSAREGGELFF
once	NA	TRBV29-1	TRBJ1-1	TGCAGCGTTGTGGTGTGGCAGGGCTCAGCTTTCTTT	CSVVVWQGSAFF
NA	NA	TRBV6-1	TRBJ2-7	TGTGCCAGCAGTGACGTTCAGGGGCTGACTCACGAGCAGTACTTC	CASSDVQGLTHEQYF
many	NA	TRBV7-6	TRBJ2-1	TGTGCCAGCAGCTTAGTGTCCGAGCAGTTCTTC	CASSLVSEQFF
NA	NA	TRBV29-1	TRBJ1-2	TGCAGCGCTGACTGGTCTTCTAACTATGGCTACACCTTC	CSADWSSNYGYTF
few	NA	TRBV4-3	TRBJ2-1	TGCGCCAGCAGCCAAGTGGGGGGGGGCCGGACTGAGCAGTTCTTC	CASSQVGGGRTEQFF
few	NA	TRBV4-3	TRBJ2-2	TGCGCCAGCAGCCAAGATCCGGGGGGCGAGGGCTACACCGGGGAGCTGTTTTTT	CASSQDPGGEGYTGELFF
many	NA	TRBV10-2	TRBJ1-1	TGCGCCAGCACCGATGGGGGCCGTGAAGCTTTCTTT	CASTDGGREAFF
NA	NA	TRBV6-4	TRBJ1-2	TGTGCCAGGCCTCTTGTGGAAGCTAACTATGGCTACACCTTC	CARPLVEANYGYTF
once	NA	TRBV12-3/TRBV12-4	TRBJ1-2	TGTGCCAGCAGTGCGGTTTTCTGGGCGGATGGCTACACCTTC	CASSAVFWADGYTF
NA	NA	TRBV5-1	TRBJ2-2	TGCGCCAGCAGCTTGCAGGGGACCGGGGAGCTGTTTTTT	CASSLQGTGELFF
few	NA	TRBV5-4	TRBJ2-1	TGTGCCAGCAGCTGGGCTACCAGCAATGAGCAGTTCTTC	CASSWATSNEQFF
NA	NA	TRBV5-1	TRBJ1-3	TGCGCCAGCAGGTCGAGGGACGACGGAAACACCATATATTTT	CASRSRDDGNTIYF